This T cell receptor beta chain was sequenced for a study of early T cells in non-severe SARS-CoV-2 infection. This clonotype appeared a few times. From the 5' RACE reads, TCRdb called clonotypes with MiXCR, one entry per CDR3 protein. In the table there are roughly 48,000 distinct CDR3 sequences, 5.5% to 6.5% of which are singletons. The V and J ends lost 4 bases and 4 bases respectively, with 9 bases between them. The germline gives CDR1 SGHDT, CDR2 YYEEEE. This CDR3 has 14 amino acids. The specimen sequenced was whole blood. The chain combines TRBV5-6 with TRBJ1-6; a weak D match, TRBD1 (6 bases). The TCR was taken from an adult who was a healthcare worker with PCR-confirmed SARS-CoV-2 infection or an uninfected control (not recorded which). CDR3 sequence reads: CASSRDTYNSPLHF. The CDR3 DNA follows: TGTGCCAGCAGCCGGGACACATATAATTCACCCCTCCACTTT.